This TCR beta chain was retrieved from a study of long-term antiretroviral therapy in people with HIV. At the level of the study: By about a decade, the earliest samples predate the 2015 immediate-ART recommendation.

Study-wide findings and caveats: Dominant in the repertoire at all time points were clones expanded before ART.

At survey level, the immunoSEQ assay was run in its v3.0 version. The protocol was immunoSEQ multiplex PCR, while the TCRdb copy is restricted to in-frame clones and leaves out a portion. In the table there are over 30,000 clones, 97% of which are singletons. About this clone: Its target is unknown.

The germline gives CDR1 SGDLS, CDR2 YYNGEE. The CDR3 loop spans 15 amino acids. The ends were cut back, 4 bases at V and 1 base at J, with 11 bases in the middle. V usage is TRBV9 and J usage is TRBJ2-2, with D perhaps TRBD1 (5 bases). Sequenced material: unsorted PBMCs, taken 6.9 years after starting antiretroviral therapy. The clonotype originates from a man aged 25 to 40 with HIV. As DNA, the CDR3 is TGTGCCAGCAGCATCGGACATATGAACACCGGGGAGCTGTTTTTT. Residues: CASSIGHMNTGELFF.